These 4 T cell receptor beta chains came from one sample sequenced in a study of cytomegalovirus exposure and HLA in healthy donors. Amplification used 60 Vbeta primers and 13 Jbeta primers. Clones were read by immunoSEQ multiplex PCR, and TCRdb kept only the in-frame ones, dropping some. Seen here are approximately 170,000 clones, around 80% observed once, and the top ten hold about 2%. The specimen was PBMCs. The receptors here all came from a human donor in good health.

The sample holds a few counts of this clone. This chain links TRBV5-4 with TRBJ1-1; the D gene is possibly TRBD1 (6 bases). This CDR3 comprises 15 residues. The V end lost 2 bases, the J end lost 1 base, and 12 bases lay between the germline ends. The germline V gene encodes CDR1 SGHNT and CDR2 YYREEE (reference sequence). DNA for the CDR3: TGTGCCAGCAGCTTCTATCCGACAGGGAACACTGAAGCTTTCTTT. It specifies CASSFYPTGNTEAFF.

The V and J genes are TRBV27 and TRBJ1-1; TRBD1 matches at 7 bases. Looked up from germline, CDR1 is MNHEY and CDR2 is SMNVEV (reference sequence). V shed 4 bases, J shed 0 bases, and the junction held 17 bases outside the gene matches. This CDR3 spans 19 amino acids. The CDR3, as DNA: TGTGCCAGCAGTTCAACCCCTCCCCCCAGGGGGGTCATGAACACTGAAGCTTTCTTT. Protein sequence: CASSSTPPPRGVMNTEAFF.

This CDR3 is CASSFGLYADTQYF. The CDR3 DNA is TGTGCCAGCAGCTTCGGGTTGTATGCAGATACGCAGTATTTT. The chain joins TRBV7-9 to TRBJ2-3; D is unclear. This CDR3 region has 14 residues. CDR1 is SEHNR, CDR2 FQNEAQ, per germline (reference sequence). V dropped 3 bases and J dropped 4 bases, with 11 bases sitting between them.

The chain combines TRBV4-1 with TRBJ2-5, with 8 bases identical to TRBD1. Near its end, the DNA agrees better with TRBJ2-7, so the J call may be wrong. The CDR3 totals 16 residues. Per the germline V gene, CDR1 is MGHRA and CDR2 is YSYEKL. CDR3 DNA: TGCGCCAGCAGCCAAGCCTTCGACAGGGGATCTCGCGAGCAGTACTTC. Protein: CASSQAFDRGSREQYF.